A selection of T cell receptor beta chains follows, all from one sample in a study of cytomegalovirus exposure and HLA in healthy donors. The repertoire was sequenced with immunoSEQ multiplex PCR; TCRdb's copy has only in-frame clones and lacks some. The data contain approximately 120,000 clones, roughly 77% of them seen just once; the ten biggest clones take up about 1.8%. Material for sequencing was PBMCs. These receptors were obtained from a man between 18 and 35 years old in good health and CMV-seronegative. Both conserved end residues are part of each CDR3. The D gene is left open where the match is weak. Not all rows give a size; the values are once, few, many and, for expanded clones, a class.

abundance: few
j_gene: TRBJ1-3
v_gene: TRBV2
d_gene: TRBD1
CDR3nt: TGTGCCAGCAGCCAACAGGGGGCTGGAAACACCATATATTTT
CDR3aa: CASSQQGAGNTIYF

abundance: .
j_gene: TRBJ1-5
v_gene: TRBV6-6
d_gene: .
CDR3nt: TGTGCCAGCAGTTATCACAGGGTAAAACAGCCCCAGCATTTT
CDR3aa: CASSYHRVKQPQHF

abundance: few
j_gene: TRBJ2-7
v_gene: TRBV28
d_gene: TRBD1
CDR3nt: TGTGCCAGTCCGCCGGGACAGGCCTTTAATGAGCAGTACTTC
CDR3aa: CASPPGQAFNEQYF

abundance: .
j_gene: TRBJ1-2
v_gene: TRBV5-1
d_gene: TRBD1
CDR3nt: TGCGCCAGCAGCTCGGGACAGGGGGCGTCAAACTATGGCTACACCTTC
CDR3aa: CASSSGQGASNYGYTF

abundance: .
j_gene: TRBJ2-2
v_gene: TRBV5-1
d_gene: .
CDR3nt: TGCGCCAGCAGCTTAGCCGGGACAAACACCGGGGAGCTGTTTTTT
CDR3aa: CASSLAGTNTGELFF

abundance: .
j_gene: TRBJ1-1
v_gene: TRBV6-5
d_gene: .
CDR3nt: TGTGCCAGCAGGCCTGGCAGGGTCATCCCTGAAGCTTTCTTT
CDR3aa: CASRPGRVIPEAFF

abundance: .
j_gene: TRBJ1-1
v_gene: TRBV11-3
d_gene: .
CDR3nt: TGTGCCAGCAGCTTTCGAGGGGGAACTGAAGCTTTCTTT
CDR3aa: CASSFRGGTEAFF

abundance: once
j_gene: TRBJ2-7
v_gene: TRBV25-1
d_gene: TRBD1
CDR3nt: TGTGCCAGCAGTGCTTCACCCGGGACAGGGGGCCCACTCTACGAGCAGTACTTC
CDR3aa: CASSASPGTGGPLYEQYF

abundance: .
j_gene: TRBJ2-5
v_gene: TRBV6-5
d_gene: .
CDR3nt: TGTGCCAGCAGTTACTTTGGCTACCAAGAGACCCAGTACTTC
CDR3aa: CASSYFGYQETQYF

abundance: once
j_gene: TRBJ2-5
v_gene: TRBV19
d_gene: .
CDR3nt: TGTGCCAGTAGTATTGGGGACTACCAAGAGACCCAGTACTTC
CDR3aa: CASSIGDYQETQYF

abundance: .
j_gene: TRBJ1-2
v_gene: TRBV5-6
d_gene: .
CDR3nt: TGTGCCAGCAGCTTCCCTTCCCAGGGTCATGGCTACACCTTC
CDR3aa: CASSFPSQGHGYTF

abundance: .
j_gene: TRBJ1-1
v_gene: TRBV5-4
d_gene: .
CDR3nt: TGTGCCAGCAGCTCCCCTGGGGGGTTGAACACTGAAGCTTTCTTT
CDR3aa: CASSSPGGLNTEAFF

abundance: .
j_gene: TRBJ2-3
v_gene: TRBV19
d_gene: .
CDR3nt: TGTGCCAGTCGCGAGGCTGGCGGTTCTAGCACAGATACGCAGTATTTT
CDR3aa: CASREAGGSSTDTQYF

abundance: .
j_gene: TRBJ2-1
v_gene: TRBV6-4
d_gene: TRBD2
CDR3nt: TGTGCCAGCAGTGTACAGCGGGGCAGTGAGCAGTTCTTC
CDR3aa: CASSVQRGSEQFF

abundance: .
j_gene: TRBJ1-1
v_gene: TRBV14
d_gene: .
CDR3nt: TGTGCCAGCAGCCAAGATTGGGGGGAGCTGAACACTGAAGCTTTCTTT
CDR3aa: CASSQDWGELNTEAFF

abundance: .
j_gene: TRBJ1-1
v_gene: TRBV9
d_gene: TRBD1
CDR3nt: TGTGCCAGCAGCCCCCGGGACAGGGGCACTGAAGCTTTCTTT
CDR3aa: CASSPRDRGTEAFF

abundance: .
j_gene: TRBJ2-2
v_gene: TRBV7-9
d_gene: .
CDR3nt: TGTGCCAGCAGCAAACGAAGGGGTGGCGCCACCGGGGAGCTGTTTTTT
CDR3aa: CASSKRRGGATGELFF

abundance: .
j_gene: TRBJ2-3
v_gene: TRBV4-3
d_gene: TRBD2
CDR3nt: TGCGCCAGCAGCCAAGAATGGGGGGGTGCACAGTATTTT
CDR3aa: CASSQEWGGAQYF

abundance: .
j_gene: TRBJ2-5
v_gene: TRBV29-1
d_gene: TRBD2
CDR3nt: TGCAGCGCCCAGACTAGCGGGACCCAGTACTTC
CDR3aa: CSAQTSGTQYF

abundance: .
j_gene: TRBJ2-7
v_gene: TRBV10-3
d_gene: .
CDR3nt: TGTGCCATCAGTGGGCCGGACGGGACCTACGAGCAGTACTTC
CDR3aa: CAISGPDGTYEQYF

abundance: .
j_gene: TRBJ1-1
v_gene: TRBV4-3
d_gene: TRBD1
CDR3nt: TGCGCCAGCAGCCAAGACCTAGGACAGGCTAACACTGAAGCTTTCTTT
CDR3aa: CASSQDLGQANTEAFF

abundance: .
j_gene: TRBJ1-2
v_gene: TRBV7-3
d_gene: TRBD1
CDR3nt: TGTGCCAGCAGCCGATTAGGGGGCAATGGCTACACCTTC
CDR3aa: CASSRLGGNGYTF

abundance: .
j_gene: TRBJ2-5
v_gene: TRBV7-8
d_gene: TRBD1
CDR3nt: TGTGCCAGCAGCTTACTCGCCGGACAGGGGGGAGAGACCCAGTACTTC
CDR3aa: CASSLLAGQGGETQYF

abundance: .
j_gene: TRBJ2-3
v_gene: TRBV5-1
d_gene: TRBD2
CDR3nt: TGCGCCAGCAGCTTGGTGCTAGCGGGGGGGCGAGGTACGCAGTATTTT
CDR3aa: CASSLVLAGGRGTQYF

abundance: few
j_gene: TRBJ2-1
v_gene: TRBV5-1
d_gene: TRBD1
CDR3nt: TGCGCCAGCAGCTTGGAGACAGGGGGCATGGATGAGCAGTTCTTC
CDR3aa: CASSLETGGMDEQFF

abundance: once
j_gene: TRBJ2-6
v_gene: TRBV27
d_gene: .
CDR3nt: TGTGCCAGCAGTTTATACGGCAGGACTGTCTCTGGGGCCAACGTCCTGACTTTC
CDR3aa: CASSLYGRTVSGANVLTF

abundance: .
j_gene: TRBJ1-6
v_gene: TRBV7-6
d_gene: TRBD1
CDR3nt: TGTGCCAGCAGCTTAAGGGACAGGGGAGGTTCACCCCTCCACTTT
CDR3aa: CASSLRDRGGSPLHF

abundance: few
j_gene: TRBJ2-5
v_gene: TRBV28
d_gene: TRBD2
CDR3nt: TGTGCCAGCAGTCGTATAGCGGGGGGGACAGAGACCCAGTACTTC
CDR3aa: CASSRIAGGTETQYF

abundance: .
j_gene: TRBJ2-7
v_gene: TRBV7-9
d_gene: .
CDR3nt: TGTTCCAGCAGCTTAGGACCGGGACAGTACTTC
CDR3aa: CSSSLGPGQYF

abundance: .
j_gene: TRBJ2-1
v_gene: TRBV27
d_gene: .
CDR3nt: TGTGCCAGCAGTTGGGGGCCAGAAGAGCAGTTCTTC
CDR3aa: CASSWGPEEQFF

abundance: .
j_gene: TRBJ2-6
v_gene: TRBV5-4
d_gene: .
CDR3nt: TGTGCCAGCGAGGACTCTGGGGCCAACGTCCTGACTTTC
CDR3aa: CASEDSGANVLTF

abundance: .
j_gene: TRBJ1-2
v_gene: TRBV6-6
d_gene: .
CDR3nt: TGTGCCAGCAGGTTAACAGAGTCAGACACCTTC
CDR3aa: CASRLTESDTF

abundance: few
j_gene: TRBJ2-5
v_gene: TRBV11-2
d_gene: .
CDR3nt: TGTGCCAGCAGCTTATGGGCGGGGGCCCAAGAGACCCAGTACTTC
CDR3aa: CASSLWAGAQETQYF

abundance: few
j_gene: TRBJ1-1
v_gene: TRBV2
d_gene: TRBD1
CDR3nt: TGTGCCAGCAGGAAGCGACAGGGTGGTGACACTGAAGCTTTCTTT
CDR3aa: CASRKRQGGDTEAFF

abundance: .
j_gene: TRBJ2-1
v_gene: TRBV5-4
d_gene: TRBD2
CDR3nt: TGTGCCAGCAGCGCCCACGCGGGGGGGCAGTCTGAGCAGTTCTTC
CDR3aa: CASSAHAGGQSEQFF

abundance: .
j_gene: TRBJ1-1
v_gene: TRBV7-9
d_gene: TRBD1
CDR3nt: TGTGCCAGCAGCAGGGGGACAGCCTGGGGGACTGAAGCTTTCTTT
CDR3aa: CASSRGTAWGTEAFF

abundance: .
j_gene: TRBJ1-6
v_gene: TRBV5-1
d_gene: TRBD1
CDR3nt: TGCGCCAGCAGCTTGGCGGGACAGCCACCCCTCCACTTT
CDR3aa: CASSLAGQPPLHF

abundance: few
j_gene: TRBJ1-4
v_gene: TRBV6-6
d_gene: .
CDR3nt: TGTGCCAGCAGTGTTATTAATGAAAAACTGTTTTTT
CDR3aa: CASSVINEKLFF

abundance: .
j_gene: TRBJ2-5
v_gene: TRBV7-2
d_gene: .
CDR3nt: TGTGCCAGCAGCTTAGTAAGGCCAGGGGAGACCCAGTACTTC
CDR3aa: CASSLVRPGETQYF

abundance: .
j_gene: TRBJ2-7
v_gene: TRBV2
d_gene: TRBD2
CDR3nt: TGTGCCAGCAGCCGGGCGGGGGGACCTTCCTACGAGCAGTACTTC
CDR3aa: CASSRAGGPSYEQYF

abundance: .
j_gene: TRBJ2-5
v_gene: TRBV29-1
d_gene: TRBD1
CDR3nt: TGCAGCGCCAGGGACAGCCTTCAAGAGACCCAGTACTTC
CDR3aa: CSARDSLQETQYF

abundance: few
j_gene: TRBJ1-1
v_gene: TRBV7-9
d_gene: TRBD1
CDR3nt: TGTGCCAGCAGCGTCACAGGGGTGAACACTGAAGCTTTCTTT
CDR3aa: CASSVTGVNTEAFF

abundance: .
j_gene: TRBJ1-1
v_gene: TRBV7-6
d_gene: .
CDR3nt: TGTGCCAGCAGCTTACAGGGGAACACTGAAGCTTTCTTT
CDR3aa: CASSLQGNTEAFF

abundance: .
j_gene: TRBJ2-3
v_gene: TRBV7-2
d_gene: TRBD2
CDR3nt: TGTGCCAGCAGCTTTTCTCTAGCGGGGGCGGGAGATACGCAGTATTTT
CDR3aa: CASSFSLAGAGDTQYF